This is a list of T cell receptor beta chains from one sample in a study of T-cell reconstitution after alpha-beta-depleted transplantation in children. TCRdb analysed the PCR reads with MiXCR anew, one entry per CDR3 protein. The sample shows about 300,000 distinct CDR3 sequences, 9.5% to 13% of them seen only once. Source: PBMCs, taken before TCRalphabeta/CD19-depleted stem cell transplant. These receptors were collected from a boy in the first two years of life with acute myeloid leukemia, due to receive a stem cell transplant. CDR3s include the opening cysteine and the closing phenylalanine or tryptophan. D genes are given only for firm matches. Some rows mark clone size as missing; the rest say once, few, many or name a class of expanded clone.

v_call	d_call	clone_size	j_call	cdr3_length	cdr3_aa	cdr3_nt
TRBV5-6	TRBD2	-	TRBJ2-1	12	CASSSGLAEQFF	TGTGCCAGCAGCTCGGGACTAGCCGAGCAGTTCTTC
TRBV5-1	-	many	TRBJ2-3	11	CASSLSEGQYF	TGCGCCAGCAGCTTGTCCGAGGGGCAGTATTTT
TRBV20-1	-	few	TRBJ1-1	12	CSASRPNTEAFF	TGCAGTGCTAGCCGCCCGAACACTGAAGCTTTCTTT
TRBV10-3	-	many	TRBJ1-5	15	CAINPLVRDDQPQHF	TGTGCCATCAATCCTCTCGTCAGGGATGATCAGCCCCAGCATTTT
TRBV29-1	-	many	TRBJ1-2	12	CSSGPGPYGYTF	TGCAGCTCTGGCCCGGGCCCCTATGGCTACACCTTC
TRBV28	-	many	TRBJ1-5	13	CASSFGWSQPQHF	TGTGCCAGCAGTTTTGGGTGGAGTCAGCCCCAGCATTTT
TRBV6-5	TRBD2	many	TRBJ2-2	18	CASSYSGLAGGHTGELFF	TGTGCCAGCAGTTACTCGGGACTAGCGGGGGGGCACACCGGGGAGCTGTTTTTT
TRBV28	-	few	TRBJ2-7	13	CASTSDRLYEQYF	TGTGCCAGCACCTCGGACCGGCTCTACGAGCAGTACTTC
TRBV4-3	-	many	TRBJ2-1	14	CASSQGGLHNEQFF	TGCGCCAGCAGCCAGGGGGGGCTTCACAATGAGCAGTTCTTC
TRBV6-5	-	many	TRBJ2-7	14	CASSYNQGPYEQYF	TGTGCCAGCAGTTACAATCAGGGGCCCTACGAGCAGTACTTC
TRBV4-3	-	many	TRBJ2-5	15	CASSQGVAGGETQYF	TGCGCCAGCAGCCAAGGCGTTGCGGGTGGGGAGACCCAGTACTTC
TRBV14	-	few	TRBJ2-1	14	CASSQSSSYNEQFF	TGTGCCAGCAGCCAATCGAGCTCCTACAATGAGCAGTTCTTC
TRBV7-2	-	many	TRBJ2-5	12	CASSSTVQTQYF	TGTGCCAGCAGCTCCACGGTCCAGACCCAGTACTTC
TRBV7-3	-	-	TRBJ2-3	15	CASSQISGYTDTQYF	TGTGCCAGCAGCCAAATTAGCGGCTACACAGATACGCAGTATTTT
TRBV7-9	-	-	TRBJ2-7	15	CASSKDRTRSEGQYF	TGTGCCAGCAGCAAAGACAGGACACGCAGCGAAGGGCAGTACTTC
TRBV4-3	-	many	TRBJ1-2	12	CASSQNSYGYTF	TGCGCCAGCAGCCAAAACAGCTATGGCTACACCTTC
TRBV10-3	TRBD1	many	TRBJ1-5	15	CAISETDRGNQPQHF	TGTGCCATCAGTGAGACCGACAGGGGCAATCAGCCCCAGCATTTT
TRBV28	TRBD2	many	TRBJ2-7	14	CASSSPGTSYEQYF	TGTGCCAGCAGTTCCCCCGGGACTAGCTACGAGCAGTACTTC
TRBV5-1	TRBD2	many	TRBJ2-1	15	CASSLISGRANEQFF	TGCGCCAGCAGCTTGATTAGCGGGAGGGCCAATGAGCAGTTCTTC
TRBV28	TRBD2	-	TRBJ2-5	15	CASSLGTSGSQTQYF	TGTGCCAGCAGTTTAGGGACTAGCGGGAGCCAGACCCAGTACTTC
TRBV28	TRBD2	many	TRBJ2-5	15	CASSLAGTSAETQYF	TGTGCCAGCAGTTTAGCTGGGACTAGCGCGGAGACCCAGTACTTC
TRBV5-6	TRBD1	many	TRBJ2-3	12	CASSLQGDTQYF	TGTGCCAGCAGCTTACAGGGGGATACGCAGTATTTT
TRBV12-3/TRBV12-4	-	many	TRBJ2-3	12	CASSNEADTQYF	TGTGCCAGCAGTAATGAAGCAGATACGCAGTATTTT
TRBV20-1	-	few	TRBJ2-7	14	CSASRAGSTYEQYF	TGCAGTGCTAGTCGGGCGGGTTCGACCTACGAGCAGTACTTC
TRBV28	-	few	TRBJ1-6	15	CASSLRAIYNSPLHF	TGTGCCAGCAGTTTAAGGGCCATCTATAATTCACCCCTCCACTTT